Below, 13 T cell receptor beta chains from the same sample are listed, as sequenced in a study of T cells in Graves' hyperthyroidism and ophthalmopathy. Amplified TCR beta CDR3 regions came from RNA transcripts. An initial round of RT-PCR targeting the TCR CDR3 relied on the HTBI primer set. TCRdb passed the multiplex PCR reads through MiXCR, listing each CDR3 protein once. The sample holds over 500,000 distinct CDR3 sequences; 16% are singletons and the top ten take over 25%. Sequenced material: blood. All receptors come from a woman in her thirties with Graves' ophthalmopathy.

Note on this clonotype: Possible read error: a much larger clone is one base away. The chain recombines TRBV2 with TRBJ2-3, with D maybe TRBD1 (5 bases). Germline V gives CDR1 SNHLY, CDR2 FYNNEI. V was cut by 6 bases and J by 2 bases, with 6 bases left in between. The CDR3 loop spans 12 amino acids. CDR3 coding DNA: TGTGCCAGCAGACAGGACACAGATACGCAGTATTTT. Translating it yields CASRQDTDTQYF.

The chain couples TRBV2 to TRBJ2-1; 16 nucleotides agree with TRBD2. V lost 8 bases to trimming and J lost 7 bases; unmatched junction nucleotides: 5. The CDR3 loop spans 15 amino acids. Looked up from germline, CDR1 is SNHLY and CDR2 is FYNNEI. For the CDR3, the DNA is TGTGCCAGCGGGGGACTAGCGGGAGGGGTGAATGAGCAGTTCTTC. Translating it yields CASGGLAGGVNEQFF.

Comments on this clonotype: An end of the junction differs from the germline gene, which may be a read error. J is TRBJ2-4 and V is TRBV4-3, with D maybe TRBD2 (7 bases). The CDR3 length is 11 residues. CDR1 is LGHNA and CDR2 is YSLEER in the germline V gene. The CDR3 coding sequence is TGCCCCAGCAGCCCTCAGGGAGGGGGGTACTTC. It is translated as CPSSPQGGGYF.

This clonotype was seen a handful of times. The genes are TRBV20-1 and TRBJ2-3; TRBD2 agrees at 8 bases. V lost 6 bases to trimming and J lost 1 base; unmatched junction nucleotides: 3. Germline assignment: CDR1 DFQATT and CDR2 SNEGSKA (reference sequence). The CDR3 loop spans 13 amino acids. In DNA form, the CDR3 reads TGCAGTGCGTCGACTAGCGGCACAGATACGCAGTATTTT. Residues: CSASTSGTDTQYF.

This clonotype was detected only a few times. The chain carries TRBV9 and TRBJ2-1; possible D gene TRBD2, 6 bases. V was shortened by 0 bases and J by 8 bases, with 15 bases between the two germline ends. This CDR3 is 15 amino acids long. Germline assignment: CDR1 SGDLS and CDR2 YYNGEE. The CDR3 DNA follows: TGTGCCAGCAGCGTAGGTACTAGCCCGTCCGATGAGCAGTTCTTC. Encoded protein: CASSVGTSPSDEQFF.

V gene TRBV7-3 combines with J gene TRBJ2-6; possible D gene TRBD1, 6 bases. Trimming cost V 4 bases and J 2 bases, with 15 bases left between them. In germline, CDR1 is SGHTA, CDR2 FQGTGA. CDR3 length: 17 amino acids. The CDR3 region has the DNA TGTGCCAGCAGCTCACAGGGAGAGGGAGCTGGGGCCAACGTCCTGACTTTC. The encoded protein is CASSSQGEGAGANVLTF. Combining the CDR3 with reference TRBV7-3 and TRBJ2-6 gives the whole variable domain GAGVSQTPSNKVTEKGKYVELRCDPISGHTALYWYRQSLGQGPEFLIYFQGTGAADDSGLPNDRFFAVRPEGSVSTLKIQRTERGDSAVYLCASSSQGEGAGANVLTFGAGSRLTVL.

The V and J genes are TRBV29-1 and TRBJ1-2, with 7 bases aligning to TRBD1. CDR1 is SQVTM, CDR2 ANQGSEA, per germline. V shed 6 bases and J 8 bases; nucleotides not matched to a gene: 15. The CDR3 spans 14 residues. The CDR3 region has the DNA TGCAGCGTAACGTTGACAGGGAGTGTTAAGGGCTACACCTTC. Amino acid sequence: CSVTLTGSVKGYTF.

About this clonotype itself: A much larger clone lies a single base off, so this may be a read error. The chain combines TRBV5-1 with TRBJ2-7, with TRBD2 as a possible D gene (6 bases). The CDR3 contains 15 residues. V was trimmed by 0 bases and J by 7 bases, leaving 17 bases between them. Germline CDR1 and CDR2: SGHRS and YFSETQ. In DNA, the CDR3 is TGCGCCAGCAGCTTGGCCGGGGCGGGAAGGGATGAGCAGTACTTC. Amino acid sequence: CASSLAGAGRDEQYF. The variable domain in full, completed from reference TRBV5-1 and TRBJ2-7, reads KAGVTQTPRYLIKTRGQQVTLSCSPISGHRSVSWYQQTPGQGLQFLFEYFSETQRNKGNFPGRFSGRQFSNSRSEMNVSTLELGDSALYLCASSLAGAGRDEQYFGPGTRLTVT.

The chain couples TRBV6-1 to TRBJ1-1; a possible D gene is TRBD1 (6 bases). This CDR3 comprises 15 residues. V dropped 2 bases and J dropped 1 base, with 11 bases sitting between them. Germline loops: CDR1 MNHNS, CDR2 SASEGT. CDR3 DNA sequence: TGTGCCAGCAGTGAATTACAGACAGGGAACACTGAAGCTTTCTTT. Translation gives CASSELQTGNTEAFF.

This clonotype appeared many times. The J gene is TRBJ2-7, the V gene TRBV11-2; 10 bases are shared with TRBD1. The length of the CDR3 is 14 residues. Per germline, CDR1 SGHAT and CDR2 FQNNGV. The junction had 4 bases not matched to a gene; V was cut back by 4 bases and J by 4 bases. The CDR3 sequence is CASSYGTGEYEQYF. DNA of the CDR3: TGTGCCAGCAGCTACGGGACAGGGGAGTACGAGCAGTACTTC.

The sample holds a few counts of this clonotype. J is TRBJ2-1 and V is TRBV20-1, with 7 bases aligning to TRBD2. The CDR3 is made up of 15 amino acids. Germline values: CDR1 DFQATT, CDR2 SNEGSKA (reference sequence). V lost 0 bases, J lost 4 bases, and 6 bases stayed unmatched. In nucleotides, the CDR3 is TGCAGTGCTAGAGATAGGGCGGGACTATACAATGAGCAGTTCTTC. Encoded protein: CSARDRAGLYNEQFF.

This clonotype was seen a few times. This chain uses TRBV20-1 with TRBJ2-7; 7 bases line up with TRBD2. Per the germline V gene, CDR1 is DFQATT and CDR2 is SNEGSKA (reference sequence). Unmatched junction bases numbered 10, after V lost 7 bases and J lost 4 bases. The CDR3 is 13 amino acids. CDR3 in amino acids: CSVPSGRAYEQYF. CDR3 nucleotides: TGCAGTGTTCCCTCGGGGAGGGCATACGAGCAGTACTTC.

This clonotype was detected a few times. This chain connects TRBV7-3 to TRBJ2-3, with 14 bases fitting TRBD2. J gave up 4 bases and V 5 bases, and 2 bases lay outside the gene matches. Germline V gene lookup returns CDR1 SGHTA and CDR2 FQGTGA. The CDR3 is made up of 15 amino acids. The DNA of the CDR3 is TGTGCCAGCAGCCGGACTAGCGGGAGGCCAGATACGCAGTATTTT. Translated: CASSRTSGRPDTQYF.